One sample yielded the 13 T cell receptor beta chains listed below, sequenced in a study of T cells in Graves' hyperthyroidism and ophthalmopathy. TCR beta CDR3 region amplification was performed from RNA transcripts. The primer set for the first-round RT-PCR of the TCR CDR3 was HTBI. Using its own MiXCR run on the multiplex PCR reads, TCRdb lists one record per CDR3 protein. This table holds hundreds of thousands of distinct CDR3 sequences, roughly 40% found once. The sequencing sample was made of blood. These receptors all stem from a man aged 18 to 29 with Graves' hyperthyroidism.

Ten or more counts support this clonotype. The CDR3 loop is CASSPQTAAGELFF. The CDR3 coding sequence is TGTGCCAGCAGCCCCCAGACGGCGGCCGGGGAGCTGTTTTTT. V and J are TRBV9 and TRBJ2-2; the D is unclear. Trimming stripped 4 bases from V and 6 bases from J, with 13 bases between. The CDR3 spans 14 residues. Germline CDR1 and CDR2: SGDLS and YYNGEE.

This clonotype has just a few counts. The gene calls are TRBV29-1 and TRBJ1-3, with D uncertain. The germline CDR1 and CDR2 sequences are SQVTM and ANQGSEA. The CDR3 covers 16 residues. Between the trimmed V and J ends, which lost 2 bases and 0 bases, there was a span of 14 bases. CDR3: CSVESDPDSSGNTIYF. The CDR3 DNA reads TGCAGCGTTGAATCCGACCCGGATAGCTCTGGAAACACCATATATTTT. The full variable domain, completed using reference TRBV29-1 and TRBJ1-3, is SAVISQKPSRDICQRGTSLTIQCQVDSQVTMMFWYRQQPGQSLTLIATANQGSEATYESGFVIDKFPISRPNLTFSTLTVSNMSPEDSSIYLCSVESDPDSSGNTIYFGEGSWLTVV.

Only a few counts were recorded for this clonotype. The chain combines TRBV6-5 with TRBJ2-7; 15 bases are shared with TRBD2. The CDR3 is 14 amino acids. V dropped 7 bases and J dropped 6; count of bases not matched to a gene: 4. Germline V gene lookup returns CDR1 MNHEY and CDR2 SVGAGI. CDR3 sequence (DNA): TGTGCCAGCAAGGAGGGACTAGCGGGAGGCGAGCAGTACTTC. Its protein is CASKEGLAGGEQYF.

This clonotype was seen a few times. The chain combines TRBV6-5 with TRBJ1-1; D remains unclear. Germline V gene sequence: CDR1 MNHEY, CDR2 SVGAGI. V lost 4 bases, J lost 2 bases, and 14 bases lay in between. The CDR3 extends over 15 amino acids. CDR3: CASSSSSTGNTEAFF. For the CDR3, the DNA is TGTGCCAGCAGTTCCTCGTCGACTGGAAACACTGAAGCTTTCTTT.

The chain couples TRBV7-3 to TRBJ1-1; D is possibly TRBD1 (5 bases). The CDR3 is 16 amino acids. The germline gives CDR1 SGHTA, CDR2 FQGTGA. V was pared by 5 bases and J by 1 base, with 17 bases between. The CDR3 reads CASSVNRRNSNTEAFF. The CDR3, as DNA: TGTGCCAGCAGCGTTAACAGGAGGAATTCGAACACTGAAGCTTTCTTT.

The V call is TRBV7-9, the J call TRBJ2-7; perhaps TRBD1 as D (6 bases). The length of the CDR3 is 19 residues. Germline assignment: CDR1 SEHNR and CDR2 FQNEAQ (reference sequence). The V and J ends lost 6 bases and 4 bases respectively, with 31 bases between them. CDR3 in amino acids: CASRSLRTEKRKGGYEQYF. The CDR3 DNA follows: TGTGCCAGCAGATCGCTGCGGACAGAAAAACGAAAAGGGGGATACGAGCAGTACTTC.

In this sample, this clonotype turned up many times. This chain joins TRBV19 and TRBJ1-5, with D tentatively TRBD1 (6 bases). The CDR3 extends over 15 amino acids. Germline CDR1 LNHDA, CDR2 SQIVND (reference sequence). With 3 bases removed from V and 9 bases from J, the gap between germline ends came to 18 bases. Here the CDR3 reads CASSMDPGARWPQHF. CDR3 nucleotide sequence: TGTGCCAGTAGTATGGACCCAGGGGCACGGTGGCCCCAGCATTTT. Filled out from reference TRBV19 and TRBJ1-5, the complete variable domain reads DGGITQSPKYLFRKEGQNVTLSCEQNLNHDAMYWYRQDPGQGLRLIYYSQIVNDFQKGDIAEGYSVSREKKESFPLTVTSAQKNPTAFYLCASSMDPGARWPQHFGDGTRLSIL.

On this clonotype itself: Given a much more abundant clone one base away, this may be a read error. The V and J genes are TRBV7-9 and TRBJ1-1; D gene unclear. This CDR3 spans 13 amino acids. CDR1 and CDR2 from the germline V gene are SEHNR and FQNEAQ (reference sequence). The CDR3 DNA sequence: TGTGCCGGCAGCTTTAGACGGAACACTGAAGCTTTCTTT. This codes for CAGSFRRNTEAFF.

This clonotype has a count of ten or more. CDR3 region: CASTTGVEQYF. The CDR3 DNA reads TGTGCCAGCACCACAGGGGTCGAGCAGTACTTC. V is TRBV2 and J is TRBJ2-7; 7 bases align to TRBD1. The CDR3 is made up of 11 amino acids. The V gene end was trimmed by 7 bases and the J gene end by 6 bases; junction bases not matched to a gene: 3. Germline-derived CDR1 and CDR2 are SNHLY and FYNNEI.

This clonotype was observed a handful of times. V and J are TRBV5-1 and TRBJ2-7; TRBD2 might be the D (6 bases). The V gene's germline CDR1 is SGHRS and CDR2 YFSETQ. The V end lost 3 bases, the J end lost 1 base, and 14 bases lay between the germline ends. This CDR3 region has 15 residues. The CDR3 reads CASSSGLGGSYEQYF. DNA for the CDR3: TGCGCCAGCAGCTCAGGTTTGGGGGGTTCCTACGAGCAGTACTTC.

This clonotype was found a few times. The V gene is TRBV12-3 or TRBV12-4, the J gene TRBJ2-2, with 9 bases lining up with TRBD2. The CDR3 runs to 16 residues. The junction had 5 bases not matched to a gene; V was cut back by 6 bases and J by 0 bases. The CDR3 DNA follows: TGTGCCAGCAGCCTAGGACTAGCGACGAACACCGGGGAGCTGTTTTTT. Translated: CASSLGLATNTGELFF.

This clonotype was seen ten or more times. In DNA form, the CDR3 reads TGTGCCACCAGCAGAGTAGACAGGGTGGAGACCCAGTACTTC. Its protein product is CATSRVDRVETQYF. V and J are TRBV15 and TRBJ2-5, with TRBD1 identical over 7 bases. CDR3 length: 14 amino acids. Germline CDR1 LNHNV, CDR2 YYDKDF (reference sequence). Trimming took 1 base from V and 5 from J; bases not matched to a gene: 4.

The chain combines TRBV10-3 with TRBJ2-3; tentatively, D is TRBD2 (6 bases). The length of the CDR3 is 13 residues. Trimming took off 7 bases at V and 0 bases at J, with 8 bases between the two ends. In germline, CDR1 is ENHRY, CDR2 SYGVKD. CDR3 sequence: CAITGTSTDTQYF. The CDR3 DNA sequence: TGTGCCATCACGGGGACTAGCACAGATACGCAGTATTTT.